Listed here are 18 T cell receptor beta chains from one sample, sequenced in a study of identical twins (dated by TCRdb to 2016 to 2017). Libraries came from 5' RACE. Sequencing instrument: Illumina HiSeq 2000. TCRdb reprocessing: public reads trimmed at Q25 with fastp, clones called with MiXCR, in-frame beta chains kept. Duplicate CDR3 protein sequences are folded into a single record with the most common DNA and genes. The sample data list roughly 1.6 million distinct CDR3 sequences, and about 32% of these were observed just once. In total, the top ten clones hold about 0.3% of the sample. Sequenced material: cord blood. The receptors were sampled from a newborn girl in good health.

This clonotype was seen only a few times. The CDR3 DNA follows: TGTGGGGGGGGCGATGAGCAGTTCTTC. Translated: CGGGDEQFF. The J gene is TRBJ2-1, the V gene TRBV7-9; the D gene is possibly TRBD2 (7 bases). The CDR3 totals 9 residues. Germline V gene sequence: CDR1 SEHNR, CDR2 FQNEAQ (reference sequence).

Concerning this clonotype: Compared with germline, one end of the junction differs, possibly owing to a read error. This sequence joins TRBV2 and TRBJ2-1; 7 bases line up with TRBD1. The germline V gene has CDR1 SNHLY and CDR2 FYNNEI. CDR3 length equals 15 residues. The CDR3, as DNA: TGTGCCAGCGGTGAAGGCAGGGGGAGAGACAATGAGCAGTTCTTC. Translation: CASGEGRGRDNEQFF.

The chain couples TRBV11-2 to TRBJ2-2; 8 nucleotides agree with TRBD1. The CDR3 length is 15 residues. Germline V gene lookup returns CDR1 SGHAT and CDR2 FQNNGV. Unmatched junction bases numbered 3, after V lost 2 bases and J lost 4 bases. Here the CDR3 reads CASSLQGASTGELFF. The CDR3 DNA reads TGTGCCAGCAGCTTACAGGGGGCAAGCACCGGGGAGCTGTTTTTT. Full variable domain (missing parts from reference TRBV11-2 and TRBJ2-2): EAGVAQSPRYKIIEKRQSVAFWCNPISGHATLYWYQQILGQGPKLLIQFQNNGVVDDSQLPKDRFSAERLKGVDSTLKIQPAKLEDSAVYLCASSLQGASTGELFFGEGSRLTVL.

With respect to this clonotype: One end of the junction is discordant with germline, which a read error may explain. The V and J genes are TRBV15 and TRBJ2-3, with TRBD2 matching over 7 bases. The CDR3 covers 16 residues. Germline V lookup: CDR1 LNHNV, CDR2 YYDKDF (reference sequence). CDR3 in amino acids: CAASRDALAGTDTQYF. The CDR3, as DNA: TGTGCCGCCAGCAGAGATGCCCTAGCGGGCACAGATACGCAGTATTTT. The full variable domain, completed using reference TRBV15 and TRBJ2-3, is DAMVIQNPRYQVTQFGKPVTLSCSQTLNHNVMYWYQQKSSQAPKLLFHYYDKDFNNEADTPDNFQSRRPNTSFCFLDIRSPGLGDTAMYLCAASRDALAGTDTQYFGPGTRLTVL.

The chain has TRBV10-3 and TRBJ2-3; 12 bases fit TRBD2. J lost 3 bases, V lost 8 bases, and 3 bases had no gene match. This CDR3 is built from 14 residues. Germline loops: CDR1 ENHRY, CDR2 SYGVKD. This chain's CDR3 is CAIRLAGVTDTQYF. CDR3 coding DNA: TGTGCCATCCGACTAGCGGGGGTTACAGATACGCAGTATTTT.

In its sample, this clonotype was seen many times. The rearrangement uses TRBV10-3 and TRBJ2-5; 10 bases are shared with TRBD2. This CDR3 region has 15 residues. V lost 4 bases to trimming and J lost 1 base; unmatched junction nucleotides: 3. Germline lookup yields CDR1 ENHRY and CDR2 SYGVKD. CDR3 sequence reads: CAISGRTSGQETQYF. The DNA for the CDR3 is TGTGCCATCAGTGGGAGGACTAGCGGCCAAGAGACCCAGTACTTC.

The V call is TRBV6-1, the J call TRBJ1-2; possible D gene TRBD1, 5 bases. The CDR3 covers 18 residues. With 2 bases removed from V and 4 bases from J, the gap between germline ends came to 23 bases. The germline gives CDR1 MNHNS, CDR2 SASEGT. CDR3 sequence reads: CASSELSRVRIRVYGYTF. The CDR3 DNA sequence: TGTGCCAGCAGTGAATTAAGCAGGGTTAGGATTCGAGTCTATGGCTACACCTTC.

This clonotype was detected a few times. The chain employs TRBV27 and TRBJ2-7, with D uncertain. The V end lost 5 bases, the J end lost 2 bases, and 13 bases lay between the germline ends. The CDR3 sequence is 14 residues long. Looked up from germline, CDR1 is MNHEY and CDR2 is SMNVEV (reference sequence). The DNA of the CDR3 is TGTGCCAGCAGTCCCCGGGCGATTACCTACGAGCAGTACTTC. It translates to CASSPRAITYEQYF.

For the CDR3, the DNA is TGTGCCAGCAGGGGCGGGACTAGCGGTATATACAATGAGCAGTACTTC. Protein product: CASRGGTSGIYNEQYF. This sequence joins TRBV2 and TRBJ2-5; 11 nucleotides match TRBD2. Germline CDR1 reads SNHLY; CDR2 reads FYNNEI. The CDR3 is made up of 16 amino acids. With 6 bases clipped from V and 11 bases from J, the junction kept 17 bases outside the gene matches.

This chain joins TRBV13 and TRBJ2-1, with 10 positions matching TRBD2. The CDR3 spans 18 residues. J gave up 4 bases and V 2 bases, and 11 bases lay outside the gene matches. CDR1 is PRHDT, CDR2 FYEKMQ, per germline (reference sequence). The CDR3 coding sequence is TGTGCCAGCAGCTTATCCCGAACGGAGCGGGGGGGTTACAATGAGCAGTTCTTC. Protein sequence: CASSLSRTERGGYNEQFF. Complete variable domain (other parts from reference TRBV13 and TRBJ2-1): AAGVIQSPRHLIKEKRETATLKCYPIPRHDTVYWYQQGPGQDPQFLISFYEKMQSDKGSIPDRFSAQQFSDYHSELNMSSLELGDSALYFCASSLSRTERGGYNEQFFGPGTRLTVL.

This sequence joins TRBV7-2 and TRBJ2-1; weak D call: TRBD2 (6 bases). Germline CDR1 and CDR2: SGHTA and FQGNSA. CDR3 length: 13 amino acids. V lost 5 bases, J lost 10 bases, and 15 bases lay in between. CDR3 in DNA: TGTGCCAGCAGCCGGACTACTTACTACGAGCAGTTCTTC. It codes for CASSRTTYYEQFF. Combining the CDR3 with reference TRBV7-2 and TRBJ2-1 gives the whole variable domain GAGVSQSPSNKVTEKGKDVELRCDPISGHTALYWYRQSLGQGLEFLIYFQGNSAPDKSGLPSDRFSAERTGGSVSTLTIQRTQQEDSAVYLCASSRTTYYEQFFGPGTRLTVL.

This clonotype has a handful of counts. The V call is TRBV3-1, the J call TRBJ1-4, with D possibly TRBD1 on 6 matching bases. CDR1 and CDR2 (germline): LGHDT, YNNKEL (reference sequence). This CDR3 comprises 13 residues. Trimming removed 7 bases at V and 6 bases at J, with 12 bases between. The CDR3 DNA reads TGTGCCAGCAACTCGCCAGGGGATGAAAAACTGTTTTTT. It yields the protein CASNSPGDEKLFF.

The rearrangement links TRBV27 to TRBJ1-2; 11 nucleotides line up with TRBD1. After removal of 5 bases from V and 2 bases from J, the junction contained 10 bases not matched to a gene. Germline V lookup: CDR1 MNHEY, CDR2 SMNVEV (reference sequence). The CDR3 extends over 17 amino acids. The CDR3 is CASSDRDRGTLNYGYTF. The CDR3 DNA is TGTGCCAGCAGTGACCGGGACAGGGGGACCCTAAACTATGGCTACACCTTC.

The J gene is TRBJ2-5, the V gene TRBV12-3 or TRBV12-4; TRBD2 aligns across 9 bases. V lost 3 bases to trimming and J lost 11 bases; unmatched junction nucleotides: 16. The CDR3 contains 16 residues. Here the CDR3 DNA reads TGTGCCAGCAGTTTGGGGACTAGCTGGGGGTTCGGGGAGCAGTACTTC. Translation gives CASSLGTSWGFGEQYF.

This clonotype has only a few counts. The chain uses TRBV21-1 and TRBJ2-1; the table's D call, TRBD2, was not checked against the DNA. TRBV21-1 constitutes a pseudogene. This CDR3 has 18 amino acids. The CDR3 region has the DNA TGTGCCAGCAGCCTGGGACTAGCGGGAGCGAGCTCCTACAATGAGCAGTTCTTC. Translation: CASSLGLAGASSYNEQFF.

There are a few counts of this clonotype. The DNA of the CDR3 is TGTGCCAGCAGCTTCTTGGGGTATACATACAATGAGCAGTTCTTC. Protein product: CASSFLGYTYNEQFF. The rearrangement uses TRBV5-5 and TRBJ2-1; D remains unclear. Germline CDR1 and CDR2: SGHKS and YYEKEE (reference sequence). V lost 2 bases, J lost 4 bases, and 13 bases lay in between. The CDR3 has 15 amino acids.

This clonotype showed up just a few times. V usage is TRBV6-1 and J usage is TRBJ2-7, with 11 bases that match TRBD2. Trimming removed 8 bases from V and 0 bases from J; junction bases left unmatched: 9. The CDR3 extends over 16 amino acids. CDR1 MNHNS and CDR2 SASEGT come from the germline V gene. The chain's CDR3 is CASAFLTSGSSYEQYF. DNA for the CDR3: TGTGCCAGCGCCTTCCTTACTAGCGGGAGCTCCTACGAGCAGTACTTC.

Only a few counts were recorded for this clonotype. The rearrangement joins TRBV27 to TRBJ2-7; 7 nucleotides align to TRBD1. The CDR3 extends over 15 amino acids. Germline V gene sequence: CDR1 MNHEY, CDR2 SMNVEV (reference sequence). The trim removed 0 bases at V and 1 base at J, leaving 3 bases unmatched. The CDR3 loop reads CASSLSGQSSYEQYF. The CDR3 coding sequence is TGTGCCAGCAGTTTATCGGGACAGTCGTCCTACGAGCAGTACTTC.